Below are 6 T cell receptor beta chains sequenced from a single sample in a study of cytomegalovirus exposure and HLA in healthy donors. Sequencing was performed with immunoSEQ multiplex PCR; in TCRdb, only in-frame clones are kept and a portion is missing. The top ten clones hold around 5.6% of a sample with 200,000 or so clones, 70% to 90% of them seen once. Sequencing was done on a sample of PBMCs. These receptor sequences come from a woman aged 18-30 years in good health and CMV-seronegative.

The V call is TRBV4-2, the J call TRBJ2-1, with 8 positions matching TRBD2. This CDR3 contains 13 residues. J gave up 9 bases and V 0 bases, and 1 base lay outside the gene matches. Germline V gene lookup returns CDR1 LGHNA and CDR2 YNFKEQ. The CDR3 region has the DNA TGTGCCAGCAGCCAAGAACTAGCGGCTGAGCAGTTCTTC. Translating it yields CASSQELAAEQFF.

This clone occurred a few times. The chain links TRBV7-9 to TRBJ2-3, with TRBD2 identical over 7 bases. The trim removed 5 bases at V and 1 base at J, leaving 6 bases unmatched. CDR3 length: 15 residues. Germline lookup yields CDR1 SEHNR and CDR2 FQNEAQ (reference sequence). The DNA of the CDR3 is TGTGCCAGCAGCGCTGGCCTAGCGGGCACAGATACGCAGTATTTT. Translated, it gives CASSAGLAGTDTQYF.

This chain links TRBV11-2 with TRBJ1-1; D not certain. Deletions cut 6 bases from V and 2 bases from J, with 7 bases between. This CDR3 has 12 residues. Germline V gene sequence: CDR1 SGHAT, CDR2 FQNNGV. The CDR3 is CASRRTNTEAFF. The CDR3, as DNA: TGTGCCAGCAGACGAACCAACACTGAAGCTTTCTTT.

The CDR3 DNA sequence: TGTGCCAGCAGTTACGAGGGGGGGGCAGATACGCAGTATTTT. It codes for CASSYEGGADTQYF. The rearrangement uses TRBV6-6 and TRBJ2-3; TRBD2 might be the D (7 bases). The CDR3 runs 14 residues. CDR1 and CDR2 from the germline V gene are MNHNY and SVGAGI (reference sequence). Trimming stripped 2 bases from V and 4 bases from J, with 10 bases between.

The J gene is TRBJ2-7, the V gene TRBV7-3, with 11 bases identical to TRBD2. CDR1 and CDR2 from the germline V gene are SGHTA and FQGTGA. After removal of 5 bases from V and 6 bases from J, the junction contained 6 bases not matched to a gene. The CDR3 covers 14 residues. CDR3 nucleotides: TGTGCCAGCAGCGTGACCGGGACTAGCGGCGAGCAGTACTTC. The encoded protein is CASSVTGTSGEQYF.

The V call is TRBV10-2, the J call TRBJ2-1; D is undetermined. The germline CDR1 and CDR2 sequences are WSHSY and SAAADI. V lost 7 bases to trimming and J lost 0 bases, with 10 bases between them. This CDR3 is 14 amino acids long. This CDR3 reads CASMLPSSYNEQFF. The CDR3 bases are TGCGCCAGCATGCTGCCTTCCTCCTACAATGAGCAGTTCTTC.